Following are 6 T cell receptor beta chains from one sample sequenced in a study of blood T cell repertoires in COVID-19 (dated by TCRdb to the early 2020s). The library was built by means of the immunoSEQ multiplex PCR assay. TCRdb re-hosts the immuneACCESS table, in-frame sequences only. Its copies lack some clones; in the studies checked, an unresolved V gene accounts for under half of them, and the cause for the rest is not known. The table for this sample lists about 110,000 clones; around 80% of them were counted only once. The ten largest clones take up 20% to 25% of the sample. The specimen sequenced was peripheral blood. The source is a man between 65 and 80 years old with active or convalescent COVID-19.

This rearrangement joins TRBV24-1 to TRBJ1-5; the D is unclear. The CDR3 is 12 residues long. Germline CDR1 and CDR2: KGHDR and SFDVKD. V lost 4 bases to trimming and J lost 9 bases, with 9 bases between them. The CDR3 DNA reads as TGTGCCACCAGTGACGGTTCGATGCCCCAGCATTTT. This encodes CATSDGSMPQHF.

As DNA, the CDR3 is TGTGCCAGCAGTGTGGCTAGCGGGCACCACAATGAGCAGTTCTTC. Its translation is CASSVASGHHNEQFF. The genes are TRBV25-1 and TRBJ2-1; the match to TRBD2 covers 8 bases. CDR1 is MGHDK and CDR2 is SYGVNS in the germline V gene. This CDR3 spans 15 amino acids. V gave up 4 bases and J gave up 5 bases; unmatched junction bases: 7.

This clone was picked up a small number of times. The sample carries other DNA sequences with the same CDR3. This chain links TRBV5-1 with TRBJ1-4; possible D gene TRBD1, 6 bases. This CDR3 region has 16 residues. Trimming left V 4 bases short and J 0 bases short, with 13 bases between. CDR1 SGHRS and CDR2 YFSETQ come from the germline V gene. The CDR3 nucleotides read TGCGCCAGCAGCAGAGGGGGTTCGGCAACTAATGAAAAACTGTTTTTT. Protein product: CASSRGGSATNEKLFF.

This chain links TRBV30 with TRBJ2-7, with 8 nucleotides matching TRBD1. V lost 1 base, J lost 2 bases, and 10 bases stayed unmatched. The CDR3 runs 16 residues. Germline CDR1 GTSNPN, CDR2 SVGIG (reference sequence). The CDR3 nucleotides read TGTGCCTGGAGTGCCCCCCGGACAGGGAATCCCTACGAGCAGTACTTC. Translating it yields CAWSAPRTGNPYEQYF.

The chain is built from TRBV28 and TRBJ2-2; D is unclear. The CDR3 spans 12 residues. Germline values: CDR1 MDHEN, CDR2 SYDVKM. The germline V and J ends were trimmed by 4 bases and 8 bases, with 8 bases remaining between them. Here the CDR3 reads CASSSEQGELFF. The CDR3 DNA reads as TGTGCCAGCAGTTCCGAACAAGGGGAGCTGTTTTTT.

This chain joins TRBV9 and TRBJ1-2; 9 bases fit TRBD1. CDR3 length equals 16 residues. Trimming cost V 2 bases and J 4 bases; bases outside gene matches: 9. CDR1 and CDR2 from the germline V gene are SGDLS and YYNGEE. The CDR3 spells CASSVGPPGQGYGYTF. CDR3 nucleotide sequence: TGTGCCAGCAGCGTGGGACCTCCGGGACAGGGCTATGGCTACACCTTC. Full variable domain (outside the CDR3, taken from reference TRBV9 and TRBJ1-2): DSGVTQTPKHLITATGQRVTLRCSPRSGDLSVYWYQQSLDQGLQFLIQYYNGEERAKGNILERFSAQQFPDLHSELNLSSLELGDSALYFCASSVGPPGQGYGYTFGSGTRLTVV.